This entry is about one TCR beta chain. Its antigen is unknown. Using RNA transcripts as the source, TCR beta CDR3 regions were amplified. RT-PCR in the first round (using the HTBI primer set) targeted the TCR CDR3. TCRdb recomputed calls from the multiplex PCR reads with MiXCR, one row per CDR3 protein. The sample consists of hundreds of thousands of distinct CDR3 sequences, 30% to 40% of them appearing once. This sample stems from a study of T cells in Graves' hyperthyroidism and ophthalmopathy. Regarding the study as a whole: Most thyroid clonotypes with frequency above 0.001 were detected in blood. Ophthalmopathy got predicted by the model a median about six months before its onset.

Per the germline V gene, CDR1 is DFQATT and CDR2 is SNEGSKA (reference sequence). The CDR3 totals 14 residues. With 0 bases removed from V and 2 bases from J, the gap between germline ends came to 10 bases. The diagnostic basis comprised clinical symptoms, serum thyroxine and TRAb, thyroid ultrasound and orbital computed tomography. Sequenced input: blood. This receptor was obtained from a middle-aged woman with Graves' hyperthyroidism. This chain uses TRBV20-1 with TRBJ1-2; possible D gene TRBD1, 6 bases. CDR3 in DNA: TGCAGTGCTAGAGAAGACAGGAAAAACTATGGCTACACCTTC. The encoded protein is CSAREDRKNYGYTF.